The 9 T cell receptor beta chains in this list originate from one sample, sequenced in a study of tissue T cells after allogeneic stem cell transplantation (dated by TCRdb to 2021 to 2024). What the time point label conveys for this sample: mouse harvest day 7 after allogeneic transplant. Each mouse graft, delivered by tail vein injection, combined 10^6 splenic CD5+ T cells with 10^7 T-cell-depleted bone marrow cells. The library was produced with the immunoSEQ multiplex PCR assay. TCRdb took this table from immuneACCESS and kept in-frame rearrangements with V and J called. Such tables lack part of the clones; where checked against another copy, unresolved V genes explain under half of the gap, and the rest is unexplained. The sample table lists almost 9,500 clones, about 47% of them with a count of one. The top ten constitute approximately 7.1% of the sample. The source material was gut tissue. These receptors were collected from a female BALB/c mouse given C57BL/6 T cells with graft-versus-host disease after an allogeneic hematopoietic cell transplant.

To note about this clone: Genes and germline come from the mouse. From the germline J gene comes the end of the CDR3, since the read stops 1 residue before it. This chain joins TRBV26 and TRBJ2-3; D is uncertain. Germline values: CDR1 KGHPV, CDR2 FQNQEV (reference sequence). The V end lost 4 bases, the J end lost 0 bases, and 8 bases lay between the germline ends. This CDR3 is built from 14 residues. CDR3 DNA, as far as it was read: TGTGCCAGCAGTCAAAGGGTTAGTGCAGAAACGCTGTAT. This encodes CASSQRVSAETLY. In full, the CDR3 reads CASSQRVSAETLYF.

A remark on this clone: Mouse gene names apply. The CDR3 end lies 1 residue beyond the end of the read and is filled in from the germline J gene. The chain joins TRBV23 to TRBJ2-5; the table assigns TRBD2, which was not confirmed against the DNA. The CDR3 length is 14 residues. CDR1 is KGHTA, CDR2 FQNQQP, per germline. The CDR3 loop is CSSSRDWGGDTQYF. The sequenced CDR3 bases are TGCTCCAGCAGCCGGGACTGGGGGGGAGACACCCAGTAC. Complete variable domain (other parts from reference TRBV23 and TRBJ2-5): DAAVTQKPRYLIKMKGQEAEMKCIPEKGHTAVFWYQQKQSKELKFLIYFQNQQPLDQIDMVKERFSAVCPSSSLCSLGIRTCEAEDSALYLCSSSRDWGGDTQYFGPGTRLLVL.

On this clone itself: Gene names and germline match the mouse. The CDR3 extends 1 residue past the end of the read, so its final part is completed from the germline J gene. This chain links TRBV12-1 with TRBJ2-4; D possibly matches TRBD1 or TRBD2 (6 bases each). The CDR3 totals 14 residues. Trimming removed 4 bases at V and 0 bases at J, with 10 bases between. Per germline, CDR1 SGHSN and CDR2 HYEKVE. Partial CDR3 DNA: TGTGCCAGCTCCCGGGGGCTTAGTCAAAACACCTTGTAC. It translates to CASSRGLSQNTLY. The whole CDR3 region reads CASSRGLSQNTLYF.

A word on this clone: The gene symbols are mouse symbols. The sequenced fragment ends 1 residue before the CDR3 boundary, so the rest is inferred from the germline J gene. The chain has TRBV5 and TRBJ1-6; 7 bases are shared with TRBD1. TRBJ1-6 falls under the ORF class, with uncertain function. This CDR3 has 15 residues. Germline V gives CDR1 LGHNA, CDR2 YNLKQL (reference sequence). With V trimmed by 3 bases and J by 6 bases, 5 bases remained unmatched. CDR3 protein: CASSHSGTVNSPLYF. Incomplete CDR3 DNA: TGTGCCAGCAGCCACTCCGGGACAGTTAATTCGCCCCTCTAC.

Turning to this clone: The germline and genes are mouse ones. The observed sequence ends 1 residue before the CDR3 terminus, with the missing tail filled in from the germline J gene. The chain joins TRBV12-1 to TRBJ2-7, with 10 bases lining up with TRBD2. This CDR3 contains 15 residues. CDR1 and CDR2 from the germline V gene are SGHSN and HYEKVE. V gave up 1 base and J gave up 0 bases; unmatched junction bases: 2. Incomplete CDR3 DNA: TGTGCCAGCTCTCTGCTGGGGGGGCGCTCCTATGAACAGTAC. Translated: CASSLLGGRSYEQY. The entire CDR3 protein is CASSLLGGRSYEQYF. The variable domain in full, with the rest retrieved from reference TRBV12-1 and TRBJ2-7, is DSGVVQSPRHIIKEKGGRSVLTCIPISGHSNVVWYQQTLGKELKFLIQHYEKVERDKGFLPSRFSVQQFDDYHSEMNMSALELEDSAMYFCASSLLGGRSYEQYFGPGTRLTVL.

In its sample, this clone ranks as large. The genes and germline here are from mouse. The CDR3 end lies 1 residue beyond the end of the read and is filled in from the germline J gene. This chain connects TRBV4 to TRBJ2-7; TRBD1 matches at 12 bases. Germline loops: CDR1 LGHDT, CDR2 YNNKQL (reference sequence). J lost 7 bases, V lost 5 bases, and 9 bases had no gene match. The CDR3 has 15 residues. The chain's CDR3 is CASSPGTGGAREQYF. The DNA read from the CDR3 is TGTGCCAGCAGCCCAGGGACAGGGGGCGCGAGGGAACAGTAC.

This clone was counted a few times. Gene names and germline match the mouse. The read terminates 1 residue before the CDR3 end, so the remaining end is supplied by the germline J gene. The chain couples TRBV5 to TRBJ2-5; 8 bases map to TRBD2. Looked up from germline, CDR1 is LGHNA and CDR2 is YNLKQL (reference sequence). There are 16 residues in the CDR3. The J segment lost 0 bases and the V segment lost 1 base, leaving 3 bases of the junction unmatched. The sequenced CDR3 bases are TGTGCCAGCAGCCAAGTCTGGGGGGCAAACCAAGACACCCAGTAC. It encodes CASSQVWGANQDTQY. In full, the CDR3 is CASSQVWGANQDTQYF.

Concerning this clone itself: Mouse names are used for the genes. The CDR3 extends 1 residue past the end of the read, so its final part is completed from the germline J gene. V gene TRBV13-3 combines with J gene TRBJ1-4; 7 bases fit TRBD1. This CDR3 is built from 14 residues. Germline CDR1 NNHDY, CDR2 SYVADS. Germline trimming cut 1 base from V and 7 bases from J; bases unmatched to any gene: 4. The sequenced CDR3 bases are TGTGCCAGCAGTGATAAGGGGGCGCTCGAAAGATTATTT. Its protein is CASSDKGALERLF. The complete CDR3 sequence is CASSDKGALERLFF.

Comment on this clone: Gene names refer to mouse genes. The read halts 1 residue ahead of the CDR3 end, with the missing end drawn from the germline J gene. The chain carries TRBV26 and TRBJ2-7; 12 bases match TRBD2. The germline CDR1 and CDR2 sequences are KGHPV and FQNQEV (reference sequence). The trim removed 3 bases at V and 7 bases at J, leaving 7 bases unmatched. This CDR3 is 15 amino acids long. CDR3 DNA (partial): TGTGCCAGCAGTCTTCAGACTGGGGGGGCGCCGGAACAGTAC. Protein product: CASSLQTGGAPEQY. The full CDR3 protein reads CASSLQTGGAPEQYF.